These 23 T cell receptor beta chains came from one sample sequenced in a study of control samples from healthy donors and cancer patients. Sequencing was performed with immunoSEQ multiplex PCR; in TCRdb, only in-frame clones are kept and a portion is missing. Among 95,000 to 150,000 clones listed, 80% to 95% were seen once. What was sequenced was blood. The receptors come from a woman aged 18 to 35 in good health.

The chain combines TRBV2 with TRBJ2-5, with 8 bases matching TRBD1. V dropped 7 bases and J dropped 4; count of bases not matched to a gene: 14. CDR3 length: 16 residues. From germline, CDR1 is SNHLY and CDR2 FYNNEI. CDR3 protein: CASNPPGQGGRETQYF. DNA for the CDR3: TGTGCCAGCAATCCACCCGGACAGGGCGGGCGAGAGACCCAGTACTTC. Looking up the rest from reference TRBV2 and TRBJ2-5 gives the full variable domain: EPEVTQTPSHQVTQMGQEVILRCVPISNHLYFYWYRQILGQKVEFLVSFYNNEISEKSEIFDDQFSVERPDGSNFTLKIRSTKLEDSAMYFCASNPPGQGGRETQYFGPGTRLLVL.

This sequence joins TRBV29-1 and TRBJ2-5, with D perhaps matching TRBD1 (6 bases). From germline, CDR1 is SQVTM and CDR2 ANQGSEA. This CDR3 is built from 12 residues. Trimming took off 8 bases at V and 5 bases at J, with 15 bases between the two ends. The CDR3 protein is CSTTGMMETQYF. The DNA of the CDR3 is TGCAGCACCACAGGGATGATGGAGACCCAGTACTTC.

The chain employs TRBV15 and TRBJ2-7; 9 bases match TRBD1. CDR3 length: 15 residues. V shed 7 bases, J shed 3 bases, and the junction held 10 bases outside the gene matches. Germline assignment: CDR1 LNHNV and CDR2 YYDKDF (reference sequence). CDR3 nucleotide sequence: TGTGCCACCACCCCGTGGGGGACAGGGAACTACGAGCAGTACTTC. Protein: CATTPWGTGNYEQYF.

The sample holds one count of this clone. The chain combines TRBV7-2 with TRBJ2-2; D not resolved. This CDR3 contains 16 residues. Germline CDR1 and CDR2: SGHTA and FQGNSA. The V end was cut by 5 bases, the J end by 4 bases, with 17 bases between. In DNA, the CDR3 is TGTGCCAGCAGCACGATCGGGCCCCGATTCACCGGGGAGCTGTTTTTT. This codes for CASSTIGPRFTGELFF.

The chain joins TRBV28 to TRBJ2-3, with TRBD2 matching 10 bases. This CDR3 region has 18 residues. Trimming removed 3 bases from V and 1 base from J; junction bases left unmatched: 10. Germline V lookup: CDR1 MDHEN, CDR2 SYDVKM. DNA of the CDR3: TGTGCCAGCAGTTTGGGGCCTAGCGGGAGTCGACGCACAGATACGCAGTATTTT. It yields the protein CASSLGPSGSRRTDTQYF.

V is TRBV15 and J is TRBJ2-7, with D tentatively TRBD1 or TRBD2 (7 bases each). The CDR3 contains 15 residues. Deletions cut 3 bases from V and 3 bases from J, with 15 bases between. The germline CDR1 and CDR2 sequences are LNHNV and YYDKDF (reference sequence). The chain's CDR3 is CATSRRQGGFYEQYF. CDR3 sequence (DNA): TGTGCCACCAGCAGGCGACAGGGAGGGTTCTACGAGCAGTACTTC.

In this sample, this clone turned up once. The rearrangement uses TRBV15 and TRBJ1-1; D gene ambiguous. Between the trimmed V and J ends, which lost 0 bases and 8 bases, there was a span of 16 bases. The CDR3 is 15 residues long. CDR1 and CDR2 from the germline V gene are LNHNV and YYDKDF (reference sequence). The CDR3 sequence: CATSRDQTRTSEAFF. In nucleotides, the CDR3 is TGTGCCACCAGCAGAGATCAGACGAGAACATCAGAAGCTTTCTTT.

The J gene is TRBJ2-3, the V gene TRBV9; 8 bases align to TRBD1. Per the germline V gene, CDR1 is SGDLS and CDR2 is YYNGEE. The CDR3 runs 15 residues. J was trimmed by 1 base and V by 0 bases; bases with no gene match: 1. DNA for the CDR3: TGTGCCAGCAGCGTAGCAGGGGGCCGCACAGATACGCAGTATTTT. It specifies CASSVAGGRTDTQYF.

This chain connects TRBV7-2 to TRBJ1-1, with 7 bases that match TRBD1. Germline CDR1 SGHTA, CDR2 FQGNSA. The V and J ends lost 1 base and 5 bases, in that order; junction bases with no gene match: 7. CDR3 size: 15 residues. As DNA, the CDR3 is TGTGCCAGCAGCTTAGTGGCAGGGGGTAATACTGAAGCTTTCTTT. Translated: CASSLVAGGNTEAFF. Looking up the rest from reference TRBV7-2 and TRBJ1-1 gives the full variable domain: GAGVSQSPSNKVTEKGKDVELRCDPISGHTALYWYRQSLGQGLEFLIYFQGNSAPDKSGLPSDRFSAERTGGSVSTLTIQRTQQEDSAVYLCASSLVAGGNTEAFFGQGTRLTVV.

This clone was observed once. This sequence joins TRBV2 and TRBJ1-1, with a weak D call TRBD1 (5 bases). Germline CDR1 is SNHLY and CDR2 is FYNNEI. V lost 6 bases, J lost 4 bases, and 18 bases lay in between. The CDR3 contains 15 residues. For the CDR3, the DNA is TGTGCCAGCAGGGATCCGGGACGGAGGAGCACTGAAGCTTTCTTT. This codes for CASRDPGRRSTEAFF.

The chain is built from TRBV4-3 and TRBJ2-3; D perhaps matches TRBD2 (6 bases). CDR3 length: 13 residues. V was shortened by 1 base and J by 14 bases, with 16 bases between the two germline ends. CDR1 and CDR2 from the germline V gene are LGHNA and YSLEER. CDR3 amino acids: CASSQAMNGGRYF. The CDR3 coding sequence is TGCGCCAGCAGCCAAGCAATGAACGGGGGTCGGTATTTT.

The chain has TRBV9 and TRBJ2-6; 11 nucleotides align to TRBD1. This CDR3 has 18 residues. Germline V CDR1 and CDR2: SGDLS, YYNGEE. V was clipped by 1 base and J by 0 bases; unmatched bases: 3. The CDR3 reads CASSVSGTGGSGANVLTF. DNA for the CDR3: TGTGCCAGCAGCGTATCCGGGACAGGGGGCTCTGGGGCCAACGTCCTGACTTTC.

This chain uses TRBV6-5 with TRBJ1-5; D gene ambiguous. Trimming stripped 2 bases from V and 2 bases from J, with 4 bases between. Germline lookup yields CDR1 MNHEY and CDR2 SVGAGI. CDR3 length: 13 amino acids. The CDR3 bases are TGTGCCAGCAGTTACGACGGCAATCAGCCCCAGCATTTT. Translating gives CASSYDGNQPQHF.

This clone was detected only a few times. This chain connects TRBV2 to TRBJ2-2, with 9 bases matching TRBD2. CDR3 length equals 16 residues. The germline V gene encodes CDR1 SNHLY and CDR2 FYNNEI. V lost 7 bases, J lost 5 bases, and 11 bases stayed unmatched. CDR3 sequence reads: CASTMTSGRQTGELFF. As DNA, the CDR3 is TGTGCCAGCACCATGACTAGCGGCAGGCAGACCGGGGAGCTGTTTTTT. The whole variable domain, filled in from reference TRBV2 and TRBJ2-2, reads EPEVTQTPSHQVTQMGQEVILRCVPISNHLYFYWYRQILGQKVEFLVSFYNNEISEKSEIFDDQFSVERPDGSNFTLKIRSTKLEDSAMYFCASTMTSGRQTGELFFGEGSRLTVL.

The rearrangement joins TRBV5-6 to TRBJ1-5; 9 bases are shared with TRBD1. V shed 4 bases, J shed 4 bases, and the junction held 6 bases outside the gene matches. The CDR3 totals 15 residues. CDR1 is SGHDT, CDR2 YYEEEE, per germline. The CDR3 reads CASSRRDRENQPQHF. In DNA, the CDR3 is TGTGCCAGCAGCCGACGGGACAGGGAGAATCAGCCCCAGCATTTT.

This chain joins TRBV7-2 and TRBJ2-3, with TRBD2 matching 9 bases. The CDR3 is made up of 15 amino acids. The V segment lost 4 bases and the J segment 1 base; nucleotides outside the gene matches: 3. Germline CDR1 is SGHTA and CDR2 is FQGNSA. The CDR3 DNA is TGTGCCAGCAGCTCCAGACTAGCGGGCACAGATACGCAGTATTTT. This sequence encodes CASSSRLAGTDTQYF.

V usage is TRBV7-2 and J usage is TRBJ2-5, with 10 bases lining up with TRBD2. Germline V lookup: CDR1 SGHTA, CDR2 FQGNSA. Trimming cost V 6 bases and J 3 bases; bases outside gene matches: 4. The CDR3 contains 14 residues. DNA of the CDR3: TGTGCCAGCAGTCTAGCGGGAGTAAAAGAGACCCAGTACTTC. Translated: CASSLAGVKETQYF.

This chain joins TRBV7-9 and TRBJ2-7; D might be TRBD1 (5 bases). Germline V gives CDR1 SEHNR, CDR2 FQNEAQ (reference sequence). The CDR3 contains 16 residues. V lost 1 base and J lost 6, with 19 bases in between. CDR3 nucleotides: TGTGCCAGCAGCTTAGGCCGGACAAAAAGCCAAGGCGAGCAGTACTTC. It encodes CASSLGRTKSQGEQYF. The full variable domain, completed using reference TRBV7-9 and TRBJ2-7, is DTGVSQNPRHKITKRGQNVTFRCDPISEHNRLYWYRQTLGQGPEFLTYFQNEAQLEKSRLLSDRFSAERPKGSFSTLEIQRTEQGDSAMYLCASSLGRTKSQGEQYFGPGTRLTVT.

This sequence joins TRBV15 and TRBJ2-4; TRBD2 matches 7 bases. Germline CDR1 LNHNV, CDR2 YYDKDF (reference sequence). V gave up 7 bases and J gave up 6 bases; unmatched junction bases: 12. The CDR3 has 15 residues. CDR3 region: CATTPGGNRANIQYF. The CDR3 coding sequence is TGTGCCACCACGCCCGGGGGGAACCGGGCAAACATTCAGTACTTC.

This clone occurred once. This sequence joins TRBV27 and TRBJ2-3; D not certain. CDR1 is MNHEY and CDR2 is SMNVEV in the germline V gene (reference sequence). Trimming stripped 2 bases from V and 0 bases from J, with 15 bases between. The CDR3 totals 17 residues. CDR3 amino acids: CASSLKAWQISTDTQYF. The CDR3 bases are TGTGCCAGCAGTTTAAAAGCGTGGCAGATTAGCACAGATACGCAGTATTTT.

The rearrangement uses TRBV28 and TRBJ2-1; D gene ambiguous. Germline V CDR1 and CDR2: MDHEN, SYDVKM. There are 15 residues in the CDR3. V was cut by 8 bases and J by 0 bases, with 14 bases left in between. The CDR3 DNA sequence: TGTGCCAGCCGGCCATCTAGGTTCTCCTACAATGAGCAGTTCTTC. This translates into CASRPSRFSYNEQFF.

The chain has TRBV7-9 and TRBJ1-6, with 7 bases lining up with TRBD1. V shed 3 bases, J shed 7 bases, and the junction held 0 bases outside the gene matches. This CDR3 has 13 residues. Looked up from germline, CDR1 is SEHNR and CDR2 is FQNEAQ (reference sequence). The CDR3 DNA reads TGTGCCAGCAGCTTGGACAGGAATTCACCCCTCCACTTT. This gives the protein CASSLDRNSPLHF.

This rearrangement joins TRBV5-4 to TRBJ1-1; TRBD1 is a possible D gene (5 bases). The CDR3 is made up of 13 amino acids. Germline loops: CDR1 SGHNT, CDR2 YYREEE (reference sequence). The V and J ends lost 2 bases and 5 bases respectively, with 10 bases between them. In DNA, the CDR3 is TGTGCCAGCAGCTTTCTAGGGGTGACTGAAGCTTTCTTT. Its protein is CASSFLGVTEAFF.